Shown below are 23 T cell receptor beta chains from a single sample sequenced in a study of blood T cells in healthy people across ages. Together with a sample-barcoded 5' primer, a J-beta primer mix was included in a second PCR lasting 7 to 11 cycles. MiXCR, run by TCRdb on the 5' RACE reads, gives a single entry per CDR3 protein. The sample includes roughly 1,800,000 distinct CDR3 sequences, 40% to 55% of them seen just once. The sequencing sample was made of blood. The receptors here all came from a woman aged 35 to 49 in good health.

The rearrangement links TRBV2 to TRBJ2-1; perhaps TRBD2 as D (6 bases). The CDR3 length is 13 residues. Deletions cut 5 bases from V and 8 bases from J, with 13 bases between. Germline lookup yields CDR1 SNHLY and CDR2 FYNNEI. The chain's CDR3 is CASSFRREDEQFF. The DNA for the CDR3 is TGTGCCAGCAGTTTTAGGAGGGAGGATGAGCAGTTCTTC.

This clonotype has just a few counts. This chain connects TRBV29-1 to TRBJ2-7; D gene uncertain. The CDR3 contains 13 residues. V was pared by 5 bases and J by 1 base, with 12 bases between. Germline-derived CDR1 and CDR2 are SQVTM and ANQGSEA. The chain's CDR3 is CSVRDQVSYEQYF. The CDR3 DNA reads TGCAGCGTTCGTGATCAGGTTTCCTACGAGCAGTACTTC.

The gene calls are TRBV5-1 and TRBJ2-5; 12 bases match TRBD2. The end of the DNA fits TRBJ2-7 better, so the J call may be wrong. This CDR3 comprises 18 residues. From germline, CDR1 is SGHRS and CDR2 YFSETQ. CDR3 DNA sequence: TGCGCCAGCAGCTGGACAGGTTTGGCTAGCGGGGGGGCCTACGAGCAGTACTTC. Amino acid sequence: CASSWTGLASGGAYEQYF.

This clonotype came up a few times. In DNA form, the CDR3 reads TGCGCCAGCAGCTTGGAGCGGGGGTTCAGCACAGATACGCAGTATTTT. As protein: CASSLERGFSTDTQYF. The chain links TRBV5-1 to TRBJ2-3; 8 bases align to TRBD2. The germline V gene encodes CDR1 SGHRS and CDR2 YFSETQ. V gave up 0 bases and J gave up 0 bases; unmatched junction bases: 3. This CDR3 is built from 16 residues.

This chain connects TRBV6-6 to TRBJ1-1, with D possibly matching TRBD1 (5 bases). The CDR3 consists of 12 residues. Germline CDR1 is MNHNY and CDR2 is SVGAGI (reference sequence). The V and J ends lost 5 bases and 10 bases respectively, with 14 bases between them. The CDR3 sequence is CASSRDERPAFF. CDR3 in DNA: TGTGCCAGCAGTAGGGACGAAAGGCCAGCTTTCTTT.

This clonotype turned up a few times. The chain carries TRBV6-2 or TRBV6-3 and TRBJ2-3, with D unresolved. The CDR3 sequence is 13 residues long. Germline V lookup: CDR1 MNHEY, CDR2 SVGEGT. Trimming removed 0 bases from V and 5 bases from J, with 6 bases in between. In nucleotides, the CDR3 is TGTGCCAGCAGTTACTCGACCATAGATACGCAGTATTTT. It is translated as CASSYSTIDTQYF.

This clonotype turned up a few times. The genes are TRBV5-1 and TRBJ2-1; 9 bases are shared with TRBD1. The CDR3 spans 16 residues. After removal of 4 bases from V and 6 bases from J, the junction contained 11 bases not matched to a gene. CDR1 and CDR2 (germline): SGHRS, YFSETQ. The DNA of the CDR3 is TGCGCCAGCAGCCCGCCCACCGGGACAGGGAGCAATGAGCAGTTCTTC. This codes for CASSPPTGTGSNEQFF.

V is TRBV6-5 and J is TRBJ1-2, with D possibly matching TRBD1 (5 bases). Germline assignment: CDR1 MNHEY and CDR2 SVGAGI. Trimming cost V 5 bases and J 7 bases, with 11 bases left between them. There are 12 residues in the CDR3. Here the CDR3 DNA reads TGTGCCAGCAGTCAGGACACTTTTGGCTACACCTTC. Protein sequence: CASSQDTFGYTF.

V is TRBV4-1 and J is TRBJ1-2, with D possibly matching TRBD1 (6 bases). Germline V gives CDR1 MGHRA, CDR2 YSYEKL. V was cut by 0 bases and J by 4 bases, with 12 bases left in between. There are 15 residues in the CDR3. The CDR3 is CASSQDGGASYGYTF. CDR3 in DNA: TGCGCCAGCAGCCAAGACGGGGGGGCGAGCTATGGCTACACCTTC.

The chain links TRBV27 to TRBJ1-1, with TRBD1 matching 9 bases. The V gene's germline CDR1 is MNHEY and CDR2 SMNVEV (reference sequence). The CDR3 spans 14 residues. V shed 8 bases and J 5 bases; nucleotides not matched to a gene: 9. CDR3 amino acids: CASGSQGAGTEAFF. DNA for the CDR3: TGTGCCAGCGGTTCACAGGGGGCAGGAACTGAAGCTTTCTTT.

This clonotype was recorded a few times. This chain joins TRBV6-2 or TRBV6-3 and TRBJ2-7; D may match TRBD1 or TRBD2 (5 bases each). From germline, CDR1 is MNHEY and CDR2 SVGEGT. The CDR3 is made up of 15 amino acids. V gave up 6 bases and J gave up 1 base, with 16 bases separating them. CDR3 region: CASRPGPDGSYEQYF. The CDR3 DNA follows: TGTGCCAGCAGACCGGGACCGGACGGATCCTACGAGCAGTACTTC.

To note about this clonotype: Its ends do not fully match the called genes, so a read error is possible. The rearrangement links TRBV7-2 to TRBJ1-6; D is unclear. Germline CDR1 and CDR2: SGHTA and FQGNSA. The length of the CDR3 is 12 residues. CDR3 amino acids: CASSLSENPPHF. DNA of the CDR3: TGTGCCAGCAGCTTATCCGAAAACCCCCCCCACTTT.

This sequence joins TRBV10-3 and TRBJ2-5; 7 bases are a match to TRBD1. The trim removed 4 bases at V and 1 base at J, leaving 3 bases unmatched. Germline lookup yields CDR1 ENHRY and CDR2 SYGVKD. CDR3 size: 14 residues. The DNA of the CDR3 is TGTGCCATCAGTGCAGGGGGACCCCAAGAGACCCAGTACTTC. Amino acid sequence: CAISAGGPQETQYF.

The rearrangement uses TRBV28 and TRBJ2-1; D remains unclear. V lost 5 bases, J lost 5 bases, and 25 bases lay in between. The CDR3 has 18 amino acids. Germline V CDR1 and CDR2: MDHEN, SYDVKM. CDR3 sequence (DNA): TGTGCCAGCAGTACCTCGACGGCCCTTGGTTCGATTGACAATGAGCAGTTCTTC. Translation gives CASSTSTALGSIDNEQFF.

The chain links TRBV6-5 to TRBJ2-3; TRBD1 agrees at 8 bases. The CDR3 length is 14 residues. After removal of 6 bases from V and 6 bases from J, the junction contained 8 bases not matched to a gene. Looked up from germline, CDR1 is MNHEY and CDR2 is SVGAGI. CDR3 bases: TGTGCCAGCAGCCCGGACAGGGACACGGATACGCAGTATTTT. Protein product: CASSPDRDTDTQYF.

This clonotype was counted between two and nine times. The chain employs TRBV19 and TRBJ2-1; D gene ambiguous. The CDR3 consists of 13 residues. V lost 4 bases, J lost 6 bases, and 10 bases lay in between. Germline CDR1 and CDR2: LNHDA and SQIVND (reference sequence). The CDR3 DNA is TGTGCCAGTAGTAACCGGGCTCCCAATGAGCAGTTCTTC. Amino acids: CASSNRAPNEQFF.

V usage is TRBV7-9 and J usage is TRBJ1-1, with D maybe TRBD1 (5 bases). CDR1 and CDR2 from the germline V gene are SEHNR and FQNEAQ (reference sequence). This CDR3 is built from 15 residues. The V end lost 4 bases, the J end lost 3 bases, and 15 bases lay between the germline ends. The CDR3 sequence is CASSYGGWGDTEAFF. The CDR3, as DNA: TGTGCCAGCAGCTACGGGGGTTGGGGCGACACTGAAGCTTTCTTT.

In nucleotides, the CDR3 is TGTGCCAGCAGCTTGATGGTTAACAGGGACGAGCAGTACTTC. It specifies CASSLMVNRDEQYF. The chain joins TRBV5-6 to TRBJ2-7; a possible D gene is TRBD1 (6 bases). V lost 1 base and J 5 bases, leaving 13 bases between the germline ends. This CDR3 region has 14 residues. In germline, CDR1 is SGHDT, CDR2 YYEEEE.

The CDR3 loop is CASQTGRGGPYNEQYF. As DNA, the CDR3 is TGTGCCTCCCAGACAGGCCGGGGGGGACCATACAATGAGCAGTACTTC. V and J are TRBV27 and TRBJ2-5, with TRBD2 matching over 8 bases. V trimming: 11 bases; J trimming: 11 bases; junction bases outside the gene matches: 25. CDR3 length equals 16 residues. Germline values: CDR1 MNHEY, CDR2 SMNVEV (reference sequence).

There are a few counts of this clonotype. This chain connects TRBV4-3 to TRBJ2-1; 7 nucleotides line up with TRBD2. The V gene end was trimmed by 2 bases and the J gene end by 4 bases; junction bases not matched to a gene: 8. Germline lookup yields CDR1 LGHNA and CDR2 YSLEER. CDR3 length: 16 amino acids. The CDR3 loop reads CASSQPTSRAYNEQFF. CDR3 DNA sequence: TGCGCCAGCAGCCAACCGACTAGCCGGGCATACAATGAGCAGTTCTTC.

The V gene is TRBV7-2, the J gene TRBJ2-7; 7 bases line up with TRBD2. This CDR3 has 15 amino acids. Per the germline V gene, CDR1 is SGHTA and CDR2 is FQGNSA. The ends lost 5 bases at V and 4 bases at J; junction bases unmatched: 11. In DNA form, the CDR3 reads TGTGCCAGCAGCGCGACTAGAGCGGGGATTTACGAGCAGTACTTC. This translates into CASSATRAGIYEQYF.

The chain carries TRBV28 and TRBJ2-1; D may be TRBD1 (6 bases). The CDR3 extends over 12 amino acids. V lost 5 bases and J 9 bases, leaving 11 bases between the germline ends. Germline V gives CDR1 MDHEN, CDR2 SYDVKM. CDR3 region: CASSPNRAEQFF. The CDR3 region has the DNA TGTGCCAGCAGTCCAAACAGGGCTGAGCAGTTCTTC.

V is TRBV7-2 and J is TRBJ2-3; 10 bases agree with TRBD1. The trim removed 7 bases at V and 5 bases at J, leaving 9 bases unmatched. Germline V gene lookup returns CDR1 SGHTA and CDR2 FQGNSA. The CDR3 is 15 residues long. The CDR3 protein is CASNPGTGVGDTQYF. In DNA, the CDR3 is TGTGCCAGCAATCCTGGGACAGGGGTTGGAGATACGCAGTATTTT.